Presented here are 5 T cell receptor beta chains from one specimen sequenced in a study of T cell changes during pregnancy in multiple sclerosis (dated by TCRdb to the late 2010s). The library was made by the immunoSEQ multiplex PCR assay. TCRdb carries this immuneACCESS record with in-frame sequences only. Its versions omit some clonotypes, under half of them owing to an unresolved V gene in the studies checked, with the rest unexplained. Recorded for this sample are roughly 45,000 clones; 85% to 90% of them occurred a single time. Jointly, the top ten make up 1.3% to 1.5% of the sample. Material: peripheral blood, obtained in the first trimester of pregnancy. The receptors come from a female donor in good health, enrolled as a control in a pregnancy study.

The V call is TRBV28, the J call TRBJ2-3; D is perhaps TRBD2 (5 bases). The V gene's germline CDR1 is MDHEN and CDR2 SYDVKM. With 4 bases removed from V and 3 bases from J, the gap between germline ends came to 14 bases. The CDR3 spans 15 residues. DNA of the CDR3: TGTGCCAGCAGTTCCGTTCGGGGAAGGACAGATACGCAGTATTTT. Translation: CASSSVRGRTDTQYF.

Here the CDR3 DNA reads TGTGCCAGCAGCCAGTTAGCGGGGGGGAGCTACGAGCAGTACTTC. Protein: CASSQLAGGSYEQYF. The V and J genes are TRBV4-2 and TRBJ2-7; 11 positions match TRBD2. Germline assignment: CDR1 LGHNA and CDR2 YNFKEQ. V lost 3 bases to trimming and J lost 3 bases; unmatched junction nucleotides: 4. The CDR3 contains 15 residues.

In its sample, this clone was seen once. The V call is TRBV30, the J call TRBJ2-7; TRBD2 is a possible D gene (5 bases). Trimming cost V 8 bases and J 3 bases, with 17 bases left between them. This CDR3 contains 13 residues. CDR1 is GTSNPN, CDR2 SVGIG, per germline (reference sequence). Here the CDR3 reads CAGSRTGNYEQYF. CDR3 nucleotides: TGTGCCGGAAGTCGGACTGGAAACTACGAGCAGTACTTC.

The chain carries TRBV28 and TRBJ1-1; D is uncertain. The CDR3 covers 15 residues. The V gene lost 2 bases and the J gene lost 6 bases, with 16 bases spanning the gap. Germline V gene sequence: CDR1 MDHEN, CDR2 SYDVKM. CDR3: CASSLGSAAPPEAFF. As DNA, the CDR3 is TGTGCCAGCAGTTTAGGGTCCGCAGCGCCTCCTGAAGCTTTCTTT.

This rearrangement joins TRBV5-1 to TRBJ2-2, with 7 bases lining up with TRBD2. J gave up 0 bases and V 0 bases, and 2 bases lay outside the gene matches. The CDR3 sequence is 16 residues long. From germline, CDR1 is SGHRS and CDR2 YFSETQ. CDR3 in DNA: TGCGCCAGCAGCTTGGGACTAGCAGCGAACACCGGGGAGCTGTTTTTT. Its protein product is CASSLGLAANTGELFF.